Below are 2 T cell receptor beta chains sequenced from a single sample in a study of Ad26.COV2.S vaccination and SARS-CoV-2 variants. The protocol was immunoSEQ multiplex PCR, while the TCRdb copy is restricted to in-frame clones and leaves out a portion. The sample records hundreds of thousands of clones, around 89% being singletons. The treatment was: roughly 19 received Ad26.COV2.S at low or high dose, single or two shots; 5 received placebo; per-sample allocation not given. Following the first vaccine or placebo injection, samples were taken on day 63. The specimen comprised peripheral blood, sampled in a trial of Ad26.COV2.S vaccine versus placebo. The receptor set was obtained from a person between 18 and 65 years old who received the Ad26.COV2.S COVID-19 vaccine or a placebo.

The chain carries TRBV19 and TRBJ1-2; unclear D gene. This CDR3 has 13 residues. The V end lost 3 bases, the J end lost 4 bases, and 9 bases lay between the germline ends. In germline, CDR1 is LNHDA, CDR2 SQIVND (reference sequence). CDR3 sequence: CASSIAPAYGYTF. The CDR3 bases are TGTGCCAGTAGTATCGCGCCGGCCTATGGCTACACCTTC. Using reference TRBV19 and TRBJ1-2 for the parts outside the CDR3, the full variable domain is DGGITQSPKYLFRKEGQNVTLSCEQNLNHDAMYWYRQDPGQGLRLIYYSQIVNDFQKGDIAEGYSVSREKKESFPLTVTSAQKNPTAFYLCASSIAPAYGYTFGSGTRLTVV.

This clone is large. The chain links TRBV5-5 to TRBJ1-1; D is unclear. CDR1 is SGHKS, CDR2 YYEKEE, per germline (reference sequence). This CDR3 has 13 amino acids. The V gene lost 4 bases and the J gene lost 0 bases, with 7 bases spanning the gap. Here the CDR3 reads CASSLDLNTEAFF. CDR3 DNA: TGTGCCAGCAGCCTGGATTTGAACACTGAAGCTTTCTTT.